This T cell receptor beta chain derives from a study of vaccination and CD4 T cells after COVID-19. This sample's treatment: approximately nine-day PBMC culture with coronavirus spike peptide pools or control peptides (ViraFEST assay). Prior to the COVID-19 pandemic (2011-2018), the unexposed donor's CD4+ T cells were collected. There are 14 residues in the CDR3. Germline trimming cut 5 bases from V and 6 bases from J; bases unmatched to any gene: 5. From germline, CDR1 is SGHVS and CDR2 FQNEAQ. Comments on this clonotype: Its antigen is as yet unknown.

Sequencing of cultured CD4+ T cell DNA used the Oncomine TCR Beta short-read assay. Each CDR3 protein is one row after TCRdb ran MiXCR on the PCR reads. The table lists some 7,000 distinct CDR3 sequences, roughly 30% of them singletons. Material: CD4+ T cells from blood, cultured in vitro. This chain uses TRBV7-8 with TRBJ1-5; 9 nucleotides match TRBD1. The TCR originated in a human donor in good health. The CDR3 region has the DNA TGTGCCAGCAGCGCGAGGACAGGGGTTCAGCCCCAGCATTTT. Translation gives CASSARTGVQPQHF.